This T cell receptor beta chain was obtained from a study of T-cell reconstitution after alpha-beta-depleted transplantation in children. Study results and caveats: Among T cells one year after transplant, newly produced cells accounted for most counts and diversity. After transplant, at about two months, alpha-beta T cells were reportedly derived from several hundred expanded graft clones.

Library preparation (for TCRbeta) was performed with unique molecular identifiers. TCRdb independently ran MiXCR on the PCR reads; one entry per CDR3 protein. This sample carries about 250,000 distinct CDR3 sequences, approximately 24% of them seen once, and the ten largest clones take about 4.8%. Trimming at V came to 0 bases and at J to 1 base, leaving 4 bases not matched to a gene. This CDR3 has 17 residues. Germline V gene lookup returns CDR1 SGHRS and CDR2 YFSETQ. In the case of this clonotype: Its antigen is as yet unknown.

This specimen was PBMCs, mostly from graft donor cells, taken 360 days after TCRalphabeta/CD19-depleted stem cell transplant. The chain has TRBV5-1 and TRBJ2-2, with 9 bases that match TRBD2. The clonotype was recovered from a female patient aged 2 to 10 who had a stem cell transplant for congenital amegakaryocytic thrombocytopenia, so the T cells may come from the graft donor. The CDR3 reads CASSLVASGVNTGELFF. The CDR3 DNA is TGCGCCAGCAGCTTGGTGGCTAGCGGGGTGAACACCGGGGAGCTGTTTTTT.